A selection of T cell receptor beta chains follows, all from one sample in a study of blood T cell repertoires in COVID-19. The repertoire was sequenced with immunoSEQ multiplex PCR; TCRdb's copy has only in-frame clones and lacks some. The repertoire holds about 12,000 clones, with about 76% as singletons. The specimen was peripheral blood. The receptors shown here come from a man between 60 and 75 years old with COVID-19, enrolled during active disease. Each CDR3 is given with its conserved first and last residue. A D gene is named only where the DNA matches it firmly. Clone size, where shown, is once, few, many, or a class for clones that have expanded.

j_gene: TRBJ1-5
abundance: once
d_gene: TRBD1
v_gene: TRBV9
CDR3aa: CASSAGQGGVAQHF
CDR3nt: TGTGCCAGCAGCGCGGGACAGGGGGGGGTGGCCCAGCATTTT

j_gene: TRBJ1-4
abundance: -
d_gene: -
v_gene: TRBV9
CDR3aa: CASSPRMGEKLFF
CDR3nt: TGTGCCAGCAGCCCCCGTATGGGCGAAAAACTGTTTTTT

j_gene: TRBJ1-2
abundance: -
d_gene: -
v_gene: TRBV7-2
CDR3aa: CASSLPGGYGYTF
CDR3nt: TGTGCCAGCAGCCTCCCGGGGGGCTACGGCTACACCTTC

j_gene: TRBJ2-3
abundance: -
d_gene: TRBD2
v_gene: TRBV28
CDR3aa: CASSLLTLAAASDTQYF
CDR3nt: TGTGCCAGCAGTTTACTCACACTAGCGGCAGCATCAGATACGCAGTATTTT

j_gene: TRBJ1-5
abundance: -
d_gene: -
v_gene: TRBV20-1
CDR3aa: CSASTFWGVSNQPQHF
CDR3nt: TGCAGTGCTAGTACGTTCTGGGGCGTCAGCAATCAGCCCCAGCATTTT

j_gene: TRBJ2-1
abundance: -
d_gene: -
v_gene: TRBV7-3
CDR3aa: CASSLKPYSTYNEQFF
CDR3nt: TGTGCCAGCAGCTTAAAACCCTACAGTACCTACAATGAGCAGTTCTTC

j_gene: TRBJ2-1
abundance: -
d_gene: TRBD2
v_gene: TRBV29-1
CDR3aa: CSGILSGRRDEQFF
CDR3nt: TGCAGCGGAATCCTTAGCGGGAGGAGGGATGAGCAGTTCTTC

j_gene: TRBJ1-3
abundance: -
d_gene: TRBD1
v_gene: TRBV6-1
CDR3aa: CASSELRGGVSGNTIYF
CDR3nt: TGTGCCAGCAGTGAATTAAGAGGGGGCGTCTCTGGAAACACCATATATTTT

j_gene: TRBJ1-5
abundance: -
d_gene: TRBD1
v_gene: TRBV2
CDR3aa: CASSRIQTGGFGNQPQHF
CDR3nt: TGTGCCAGCAGTCGAATCCAGACAGGGGGCTTTGGCAATCAGCCCCAGCATTTT

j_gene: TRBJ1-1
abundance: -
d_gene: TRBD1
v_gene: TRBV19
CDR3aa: CASSDRDTEAFF
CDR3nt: TGTGCCAGTAGTGACAGGGACACTGAAGCTTTCTTT

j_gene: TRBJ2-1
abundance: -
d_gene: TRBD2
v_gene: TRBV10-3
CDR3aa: CAISGGGNEQFF
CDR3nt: TGTGCCATCAGCGGGGGGGGTAATGAGCAGTTCTTC

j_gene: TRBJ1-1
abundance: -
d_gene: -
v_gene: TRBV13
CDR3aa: CASSARSPAGTEAFF
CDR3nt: TGTGCCAGCAGCGCCCGATCGCCGGCGGGCACTGAAGCTTTCTTT

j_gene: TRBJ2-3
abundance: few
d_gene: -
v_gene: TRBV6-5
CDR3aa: CASSRGITDTQYF
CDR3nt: TGTGCCAGCAGTAGGGGGATCACAGATACGCAGTATTTT

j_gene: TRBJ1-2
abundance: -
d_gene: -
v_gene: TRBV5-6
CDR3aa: CASSSGPYGYTF
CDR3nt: TGTGCCAGCAGCTCGGGTCCATATGGCTACACCTTC

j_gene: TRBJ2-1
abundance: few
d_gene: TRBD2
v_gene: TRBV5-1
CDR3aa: CASSFKAGGYNEQFF
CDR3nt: TGCGCCAGCAGCTTCAAAGCGGGGGGGTACAATGAGCAGTTCTTC

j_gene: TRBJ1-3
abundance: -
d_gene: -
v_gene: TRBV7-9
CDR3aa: CASSSSPYYSGNTIYF
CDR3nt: TGTGCCAGCAGCTCTTCCCCATACTACTCTGGAAACACCATATATTTT

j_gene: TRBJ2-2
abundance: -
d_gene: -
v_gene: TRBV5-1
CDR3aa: CASSIGGNSGELFF
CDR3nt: TGCGCCAGCAGCATTGGAGGGAATTCCGGGGAGCTGTTTTTT

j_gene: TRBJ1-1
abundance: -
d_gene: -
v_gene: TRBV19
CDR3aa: CASSIDLMTGNTEAFF
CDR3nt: TGTGCCAGTAGTATAGACCTAATGACAGGGAACACTGAAGCTTTCTTT

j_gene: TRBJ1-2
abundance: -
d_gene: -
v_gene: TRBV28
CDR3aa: CASKEGANYGYTF
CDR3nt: TGTGCCAGCAAGGAGGGCGCTAACTATGGCTACACCTTC

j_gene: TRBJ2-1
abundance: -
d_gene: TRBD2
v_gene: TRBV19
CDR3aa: CASSIGGGAYNEQFF
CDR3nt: TGTGCCAGTAGTATTGGGGGGGGAGCCTACAATGAGCAGTTCTTC

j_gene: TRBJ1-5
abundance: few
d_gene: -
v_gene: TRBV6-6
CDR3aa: CASSTRQLNQPQHF
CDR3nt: TGTGCCAGCAGTACCCGACAGCTGAATCAGCCCCAGCATTTT

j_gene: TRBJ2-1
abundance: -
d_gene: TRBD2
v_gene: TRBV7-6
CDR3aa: CASSLGRTSGSLYNEQFF
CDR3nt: TGTGCCAGCAGCTTAGGGCGGACTAGCGGGAGCCTTTACAATGAGCAGTTCTTC

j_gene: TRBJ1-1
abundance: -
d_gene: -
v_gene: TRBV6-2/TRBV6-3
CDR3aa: CASSYGGSGQGEAFF
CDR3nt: TGTGCCAGCAGTTACGGGGGGAGTGGTCAGGGAGAAGCTTTCTTT

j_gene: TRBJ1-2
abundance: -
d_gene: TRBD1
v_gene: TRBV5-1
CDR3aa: CASSSGQVVYGYTF
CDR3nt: TGCGCCAGCAGCTCGGGACAGGTGGTCTATGGCTACACCTTC

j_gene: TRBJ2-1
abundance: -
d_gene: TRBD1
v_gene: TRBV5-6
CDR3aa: CASSDRAGEQFF
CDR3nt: TGTGCCAGCAGCGACAGGGCCGGTGAGCAGTTCTTC

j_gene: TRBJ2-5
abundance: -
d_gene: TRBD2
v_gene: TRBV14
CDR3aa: CASSQDGGRPQETQYF
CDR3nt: TGTGCCAGCAGCCAAGATGGCGGGAGGCCCCAAGAGACCCAGTACTTC

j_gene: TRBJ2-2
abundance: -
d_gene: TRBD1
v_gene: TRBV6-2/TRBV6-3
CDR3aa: CASSPPDRGRNTGELFF
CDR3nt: TGTGCCAGCAGTCCACCTGACAGGGGGAGGAACACCGGGGAGCTGTTTTTT

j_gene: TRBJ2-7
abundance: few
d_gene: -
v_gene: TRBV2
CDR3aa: CASSSQDTYEQYF
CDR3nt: TGTGCCAGCAGTTCACAGGATACCTACGAGCAGTACTTC

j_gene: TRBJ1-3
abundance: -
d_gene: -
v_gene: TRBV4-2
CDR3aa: CASSQEGPMTVSGNTIYF
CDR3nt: TGTGCCAGCAGCCAAGAGGGCCCTATGACAGTCTCTGGAAACACCATATATTTT

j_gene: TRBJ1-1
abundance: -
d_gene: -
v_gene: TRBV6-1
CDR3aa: CASSEGRTPNTEAFF
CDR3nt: TGTGCCAGCAGTGAAGGCAGGACACCAAACACTGAAGCTTTCTTT

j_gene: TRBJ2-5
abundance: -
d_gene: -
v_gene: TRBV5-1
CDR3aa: CASSFSSSGETQYF
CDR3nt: TGCGCCAGCAGCTTCTCTAGCTCGGGGGAGACCCAGTACTTC

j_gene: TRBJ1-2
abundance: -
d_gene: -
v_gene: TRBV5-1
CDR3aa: CASSVQDYGYTF
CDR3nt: TGCGCCAGCAGCGTACAGGATTATGGCTACACCTTC

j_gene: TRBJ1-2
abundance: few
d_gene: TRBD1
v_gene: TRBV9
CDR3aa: CASSAGQAAWGGYTF
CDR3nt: TGTGCCAGCAGCGCTGGACAGGCCGCTTGGGGTGGCTACACCTTC

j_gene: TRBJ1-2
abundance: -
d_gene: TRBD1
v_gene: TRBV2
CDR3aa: CASSAFYRGGYTF
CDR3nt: TGTGCCAGCAGTGCCTTTTACAGGGGAGGCTACACCTTC

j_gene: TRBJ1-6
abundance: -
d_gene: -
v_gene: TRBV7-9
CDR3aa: CASSLGLGQMGSPLHF
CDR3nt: TGTGCCAGCAGCTTAGGTTTAGGACAAATGGGTTCACCCCTCCACTTT

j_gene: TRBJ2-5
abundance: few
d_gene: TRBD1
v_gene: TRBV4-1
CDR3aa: CASSQRGTGEASRQETQYF
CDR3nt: TGCGCCAGCAGCCAACGAGGGACAGGGGAAGCTAGCCGTCAAGAGACCCAGTACTTC

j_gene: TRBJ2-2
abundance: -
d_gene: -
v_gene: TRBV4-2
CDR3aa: CASSQDRGSTGELFF
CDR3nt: TGTGCCAGCAGCCAAGATCGGGGGAGCACCGGGGAGCTGTTTTTT

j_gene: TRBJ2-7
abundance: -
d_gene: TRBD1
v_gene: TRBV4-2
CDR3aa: CASSQGGNRGQAEQYF
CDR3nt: TGTGCCAGCAGCCAAGGGGGGAACAGGGGTCAGGCTGAGCAGTACTTC

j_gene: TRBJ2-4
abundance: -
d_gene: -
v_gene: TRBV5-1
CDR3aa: CASSQPGGRENIQYF
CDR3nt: TGCGCCAGCAGCCAGCCTGGGGGGCGGGAGAACATTCAGTACTTC

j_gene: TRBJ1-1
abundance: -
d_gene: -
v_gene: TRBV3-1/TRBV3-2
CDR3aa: CASSPAGYYTEAFF
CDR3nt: TGTGCCAGCAGCCCCGCGGGGTACTACACTGAAGCTTTCTTT

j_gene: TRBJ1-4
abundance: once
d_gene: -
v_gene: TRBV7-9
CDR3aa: CASSLVGREGEKLFF
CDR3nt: TGTGCCAGCAGCTTAGTTGGACGGGAGGGTGAAAAACTGTTTTTT

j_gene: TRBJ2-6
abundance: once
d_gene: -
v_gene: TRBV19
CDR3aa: CASRGSQTLSGANVLTF
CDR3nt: TGTGCCAGTAGGGGCAGCCAAACCCTCTCTGGGGCCAACGTCCTGACTTTC

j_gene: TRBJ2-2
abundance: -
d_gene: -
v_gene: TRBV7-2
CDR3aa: CASRISRGFANTGELFF
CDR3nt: TGTGCCAGCAGAATCTCGAGGGGGTTCGCGAACACCGGGGAGCTGTTTTTT

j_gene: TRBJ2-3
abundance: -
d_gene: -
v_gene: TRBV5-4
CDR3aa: CASSGRARGDTQYF
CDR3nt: TGTGCCAGCAGCGGCAGGGCGCGGGGAGATACGCAGTATTTT

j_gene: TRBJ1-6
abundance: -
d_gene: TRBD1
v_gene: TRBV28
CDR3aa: CASSVGTGDRPLHF
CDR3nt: TGTGCCAGCAGTGTCGGGACAGGGGACCGACCCCTCCACTTT

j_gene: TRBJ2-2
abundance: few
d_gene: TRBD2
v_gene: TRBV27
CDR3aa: CASSRRLAGGSNTGELFF
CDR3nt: TGTGCCAGCAGTCGGCGGCTAGCGGGGGGATCGAACACCGGGGAGCTGTTTTTT

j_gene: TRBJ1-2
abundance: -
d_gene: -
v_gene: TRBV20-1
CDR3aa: CSASPYSGPDYGYTF
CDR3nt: TGCAGTGCTAGTCCTTACTCAGGGCCAGACTATGGCTACACCTTC